One T cell receptor beta chain is described in this entry. These data are taken from a study of shared clonotypes between healthy human individuals. Genomic DNA of each subset was evenly split across several immunoSEQ plates. The table came from immunoSEQ multiplex PCR; TCRdb's copy has only in-frame clones and leaves some out. The table includes 110,000 or so clones, about 62% detected once. CCR7-negative CD45RA+ TemRA cells were combined with CD45RO+ cells to form CD8 memory. The CDR3 has 15 residues. Looked up from germline, CDR1 is MNHEY and CDR2 is SVGAGI. Sequencing was done on a sample of memory CD8+ T cells sorted from blood. Stated subset: CD45RO+ cells pooled with CCR7-negative TemRA cells. The chain joins TRBV6-5 to TRBJ2-5, with a tentative D call TRBD1 (6 bases). Gene TRBJ2-7 matches the end of the DNA better, so the J call may be wrong. This TCR was recovered from a woman younger than 45 in good health. The CDR3 nucleotides are TGTGCCAGCAGTTACGTTACAGGGTCCTCCTACGAGCAGTACTTC. Translated, it gives CASSYVTGSSYEQYF.